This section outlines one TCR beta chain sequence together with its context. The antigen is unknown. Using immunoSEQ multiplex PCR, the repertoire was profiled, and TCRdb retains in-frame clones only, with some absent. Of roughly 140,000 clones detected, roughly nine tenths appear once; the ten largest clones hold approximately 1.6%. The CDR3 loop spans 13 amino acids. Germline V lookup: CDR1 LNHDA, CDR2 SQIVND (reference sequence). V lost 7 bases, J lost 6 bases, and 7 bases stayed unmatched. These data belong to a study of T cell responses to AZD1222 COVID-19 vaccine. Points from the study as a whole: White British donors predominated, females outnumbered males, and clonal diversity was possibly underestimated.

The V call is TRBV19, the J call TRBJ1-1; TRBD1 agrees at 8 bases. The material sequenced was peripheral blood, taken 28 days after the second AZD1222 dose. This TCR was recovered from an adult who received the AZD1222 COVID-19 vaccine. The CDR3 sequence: CASTRGRLAEAFF. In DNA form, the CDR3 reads TGTGCCAGTACCAGGGGGCGCTTGGCTGAAGCTTTCTTT.